These T cell receptor beta chains were read from a single sample in a study of shared clonotypes between healthy human individuals. Assay: immunoSEQ multiplex PCR; the TCRdb copy retains only in-frame clones and omits some. Of some 2,100,000 clones in the sample, almost 96% are singletons; the top ten hold roughly 0.13%. Sequences were obtained from naive CD4+ T cells sorted from blood. These receptors came from a man aged 18 to 35 in good health. Both conserved end residues are part of each CDR3. Expanded clones are given a class, and other clones once, few, many or no size at all.

clone_size j_call v_call cdr3_aa
once TRBJ2-7 TRBV11-2 CASSLARGLNYEQYF
NA TRBJ1-1 TRBV6-5 CASSRLGTEAFF
NA TRBJ1-1 TRBV5-1 CASSLAETGSMLAFF
NA TRBJ1-3 TRBV6-5 CASSYLGQGARNTIYF
NA TRBJ1-5 TRBV28 CASSLGVTTSNQPQHF
NA TRBJ1-1 TRBV5-5 CASRQNTEAFF
NA TRBJ2-7 TRBV7-2 CASSLGASYEQYF
NA TRBJ1-6 TRBV28 CASNQEDPNSPLHF
once TRBJ2-7 TRBV28 CASSLGHPISKQYF
NA TRBJ2-1 TRBV5-6 CASSPGTAYSYNEQFF
NA TRBJ1-5 TRBV6-1 CASRQETSNQPQHF
NA TRBJ2-7 TRBV5-6 CASSLVGTGGAYEQYF
NA TRBJ2-2 TRBV7-3 CASSLEGLTGELFF
NA TRBJ2-5 TRBV6-5 CASSYSGSTGETQYF
NA TRBJ2-5 TRBV2 CASQADRVPETQYF
NA TRBJ1-2 TRBV28 CASSSTGGGYGYTF
NA TRBJ1-5 TRBV30 CAWKTGGSNQPQHF
NA TRBJ2-3 TRBV7-9 CASSRRGFLADTQYF
NA TRBJ1-4 TRBV28 CASRMGQGNEKLFF
once TRBJ2-7 TRBV10-2 CASRAGKSYEQYF
NA TRBJ2-4 TRBV6-6 CASSLQGNIQYF
NA TRBJ2-1 TRBV18 CASSPQVYNEQFF
NA TRBJ2-7 TRBV7-8 CASSLRAGGTGDEQYF
once TRBJ2-3 TRBV2 CASKQNTQYF
NA TRBJ1-6 TRBV5-6 CASSYDLANSPLHF
NA TRBJ1-1 TRBV6-1 CASSEPSPSGGTEAFF
NA TRBJ2-6 TRBV5-3 CARSWYSGGAGANVLTF
NA TRBJ2-5 TRBV2 CASSEAAMTGTQYF
NA TRBJ2-7 TRBV5-1 CASSPSGQAYEQYF
NA TRBJ2-1 TRBV7-8 CASNPRWQGYNEQFF
NA TRBJ1-6 TRBV7-9 CASSIQGKPSPLHF
NA TRBJ1-1 TRBV30 CAWSDRGTEAFF
NA TRBJ1-2 TRBV7-2 CASSPEQGNSRGYTF
NA TRBJ1-2 TRBV7-9 CASSFLAGGSGYTF
NA TRBJ1-6 TRBV6-6 CASSYVGNSPLHF